Below, one TCR beta chain is given with its context. What it binds is not known. The sample originates from a study of cytomegalovirus exposure and HLA in healthy donors. Findings and limits, study-wide: TCR beta V- and J-gene trimming, according to a later analysis, was linked to a missense DCLRE1C variant. A later examination showed that TCR association rates differed by HLA locus, with DRB1 most and HLA-C fewest.

V lost 5 bases to trimming and J lost 1 base, with 18 bases between them. The V gene's germline CDR1 is SGHRS and CDR2 YFSETQ. CDR3 length: 16 amino acids. In the PCR, 60 Vbeta and 13 Jbeta primers were used. Generated by immunoSEQ multiplex PCR, the TCRdb table keeps only in-frame clones and is missing some. The data show 140,000 to 150,000 clones, 79% seen once. The sequenced sample was PBMCs. The sequence was obtained from a woman aged 40 to 50 in good health and CMV-seropositive. The chain joins TRBV5-1 to TRBJ1-1; D might be TRBD1 (6 bases). In nucleotides, the CDR3 is TGCGCCAGCAGGCCGGAATGGGGGACAACGAACACTGAAGCTTTCTTT. Translated, it gives CASRPEWGTTNTEAFF. Complete variable domain (other parts from reference TRBV5-1 and TRBJ1-1): KAGVTQTPRYLIKTRGQQVTLSCSPISGHRSVSWYQQTPGQGLQFLFEYFSETQRNKGNFPGRFSGRQFSNSRSEMNVSTLELGDSALYLCASRPEWGTTNTEAFFGQGTRLTVV.